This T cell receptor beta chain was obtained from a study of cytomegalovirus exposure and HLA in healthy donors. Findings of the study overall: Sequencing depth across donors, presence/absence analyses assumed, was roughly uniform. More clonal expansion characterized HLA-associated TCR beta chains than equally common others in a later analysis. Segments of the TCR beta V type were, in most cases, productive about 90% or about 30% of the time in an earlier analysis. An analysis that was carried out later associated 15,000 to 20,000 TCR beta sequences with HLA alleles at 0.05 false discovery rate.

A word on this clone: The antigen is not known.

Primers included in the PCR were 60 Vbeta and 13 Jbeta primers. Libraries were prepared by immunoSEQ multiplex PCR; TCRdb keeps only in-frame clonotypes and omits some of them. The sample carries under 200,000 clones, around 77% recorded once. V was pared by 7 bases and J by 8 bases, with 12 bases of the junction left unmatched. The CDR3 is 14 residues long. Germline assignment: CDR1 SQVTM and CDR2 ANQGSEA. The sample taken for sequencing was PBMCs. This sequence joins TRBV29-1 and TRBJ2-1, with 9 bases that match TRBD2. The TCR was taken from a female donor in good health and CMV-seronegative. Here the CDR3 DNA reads TGCAGCGGGGAGGGTAGCGGGGGTAGCGATGAGCAGTTCTTC. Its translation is CSGEGSGGSDEQFF.